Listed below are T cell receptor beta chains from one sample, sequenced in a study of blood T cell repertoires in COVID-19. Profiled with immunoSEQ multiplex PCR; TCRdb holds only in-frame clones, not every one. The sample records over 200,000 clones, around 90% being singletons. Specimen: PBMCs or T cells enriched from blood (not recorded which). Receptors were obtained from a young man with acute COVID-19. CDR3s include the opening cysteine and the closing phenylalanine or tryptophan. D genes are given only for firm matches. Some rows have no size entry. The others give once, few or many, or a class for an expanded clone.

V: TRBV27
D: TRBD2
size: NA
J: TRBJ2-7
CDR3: CASSRDYYEQYF
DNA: TGTGCCAGCAGCCGGGACTATTACGAGCAGTACTTC

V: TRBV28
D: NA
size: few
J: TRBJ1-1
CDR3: CASSSQMNTEAFF
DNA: TGTGCCAGCAGTTCCCAGATGAACACTGAAGCTTTCTTT

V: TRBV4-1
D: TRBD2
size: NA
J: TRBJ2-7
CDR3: CASSESREAAHEQYF
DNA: TGCGCCAGCAGCGAAAGCCGGGAGGCGGCCCACGAGCAGTACTTC

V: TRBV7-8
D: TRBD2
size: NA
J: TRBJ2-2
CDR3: CASSTGTSGRALGGELFF
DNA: TGTGCCAGCAGCACGGGGACTAGCGGGAGGGCCTTAGGCGGGGAGCTGTTTTTT

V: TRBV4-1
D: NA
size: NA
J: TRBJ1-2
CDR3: CASSQEGGSGYGYTF
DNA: TGCGCCAGCAGCCAAGAAGGGGGAAGCGGCTATGGCTACACCTTC

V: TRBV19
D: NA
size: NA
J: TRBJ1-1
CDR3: CASTERGSEAFF
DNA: TGTGCCAGTACCGAACGGGGATCTGAAGCTTTCTTT

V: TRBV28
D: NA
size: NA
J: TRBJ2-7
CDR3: CASSSTGSSYEQYF
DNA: TGTGCCAGCAGTTCGACAGGTTCCTCCTACGAGCAGTACTTC

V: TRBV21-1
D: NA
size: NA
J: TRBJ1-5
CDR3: CASSKALTRGNQPQHF
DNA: TGTGCCAGCAGCAAAGCGCTGACCCGGGGCAATCAGCCCCAGCATTTT

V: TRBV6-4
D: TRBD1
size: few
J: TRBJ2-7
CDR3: CASRDNLRDRGYEQYF
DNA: TGTGCCAGCAGAGACAACCTCCGGGACAGGGGCTACGAGCAGTACTTC

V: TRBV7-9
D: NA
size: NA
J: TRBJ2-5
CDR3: CASRQTGARGETQYF
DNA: TGTGCCAGCAGACAAACCGGGGCCCGGGGGGAGACCCAGTACTTC

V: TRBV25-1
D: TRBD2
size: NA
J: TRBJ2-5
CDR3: CASSEGFGLAGVETQYF
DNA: TGTGCCAGCAGTGAAGGGTTTGGACTAGCGGGAGTAGAGACCCAGTACTTC

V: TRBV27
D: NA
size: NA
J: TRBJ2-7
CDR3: CASSSHSSSYEQYF
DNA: TGTGCCAGCAGTTCCCACAGTAGCTCCTACGAGCAGTACTTC

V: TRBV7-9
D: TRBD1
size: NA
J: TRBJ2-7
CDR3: CASSLAGTGETYEQYF
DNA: TGTGCCAGCAGCTTAGCGGGGACAGGGGAGACCTACGAGCAGTACTTC

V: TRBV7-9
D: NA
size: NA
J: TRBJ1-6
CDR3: CASTNREHNSPLHF
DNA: TGTGCCAGCACCAACCGGGAGCATAATTCACCCCTCCACTTT

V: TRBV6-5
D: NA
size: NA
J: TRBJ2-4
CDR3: CASKNSILNIQYF
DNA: TGTGCCAGCAAAAACAGCATCTTAAACATTCAGTACTTC

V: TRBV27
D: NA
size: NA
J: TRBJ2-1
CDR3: CASRTSGNVRRSANEQFF
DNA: TGTGCCAGCAGAACTTCCGGAAACGTCCGGAGATCCGCCAATGAGCAGTTCTTC

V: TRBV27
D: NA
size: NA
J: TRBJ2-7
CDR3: CASSREPRSYEQYF
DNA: TGTGCCAGCAGTAGGGAGCCTAGGTCCTACGAGCAGTACTTC

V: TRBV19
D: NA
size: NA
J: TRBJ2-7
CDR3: CASSIQGNEQYF
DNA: TGTGCCAGTAGTATTCAGGGTAACGAGCAGTACTTC

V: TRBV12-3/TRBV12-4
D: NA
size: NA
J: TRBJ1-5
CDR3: CASTQSGGQPQHF
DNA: TGTGCCAGCACCCAAAGCGGGGGACAGCCCCAGCATTTT

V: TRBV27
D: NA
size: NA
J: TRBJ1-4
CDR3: CASSGQFPEKLFF
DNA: TGTGCCAGCAGTGGGCAGTTTCCCGAAAAACTGTTTTTT

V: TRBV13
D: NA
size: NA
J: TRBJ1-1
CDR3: CASSLVRGRAFF
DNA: TGTGCCAGCAGCTTAGTGCGGGGGCGAGCTTTCTTT

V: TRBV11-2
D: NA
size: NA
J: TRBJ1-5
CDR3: CASSSSAAGAAQHF
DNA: TGTGCCAGCAGCTCCTCAGCTGCGGGGGCGGCCCAGCATTTT

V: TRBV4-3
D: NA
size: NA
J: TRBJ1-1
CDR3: CASSQDSFRTENTEAFF
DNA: TGCGCCAGCAGCCAAGATTCCTTCAGGACAGAGAACACTGAAGCTTTCTTT

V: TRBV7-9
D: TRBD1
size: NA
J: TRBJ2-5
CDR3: CASSSDRGETQYF
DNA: TGTGCCAGCAGCTCGGACAGGGGGGAGACCCAGTACTTC

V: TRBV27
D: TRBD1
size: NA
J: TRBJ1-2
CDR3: CASKRTGPNYGYTF
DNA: TGTGCCAGCAAACGGACAGGGCCTAACTATGGCTACACCTTC

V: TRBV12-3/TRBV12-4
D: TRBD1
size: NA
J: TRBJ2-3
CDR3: CASYDRGTDTQYF
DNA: TGTGCCTCATACGACAGGGGAACAGATACGCAGTATTTT

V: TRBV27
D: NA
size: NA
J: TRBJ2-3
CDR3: CASSFVLSTDTQYF
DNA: TGTGCCAGCAGTTTTGTTCTAAGCACAGATACGCAGTATTTT

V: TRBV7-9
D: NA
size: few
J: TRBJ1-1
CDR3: CASSPGGYNTEAFF
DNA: TGTGCCAGCAGCCCCGGGGGGTACAACACTGAAGCTTTCTTT

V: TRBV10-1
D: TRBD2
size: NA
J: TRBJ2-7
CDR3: CASSESTRVAGEEQYF
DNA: TGCGCCAGCAGTGAAAGCACGAGGGTAGCGGGAGAAGAGCAGTACTTC

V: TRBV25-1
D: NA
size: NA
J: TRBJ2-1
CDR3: CASSGQQTSSYNEQFF
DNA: TGTGCCAGCAGTGGCCAACAGACGAGCTCCTACAATGAGCAGTTCTTC

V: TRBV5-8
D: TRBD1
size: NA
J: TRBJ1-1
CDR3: CASSFRQGQPPFF
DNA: TGTGCCAGCAGCTTTCGACAGGGCCAACCCCCTTTCTTT

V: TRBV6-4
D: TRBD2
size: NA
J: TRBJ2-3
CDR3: CASSVTSGRADTQYF
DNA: TGTGCCAGCAGTGTGACTAGCGGGAGGGCAGATACGCAGTATTTT

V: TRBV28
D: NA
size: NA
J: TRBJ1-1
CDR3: CASSPRDIKAFF
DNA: TGTGCCAGCAGTCCCCGGGACATAAAGGCTTTCTTT

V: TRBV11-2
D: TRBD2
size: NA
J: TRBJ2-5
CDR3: CASSLDYLAELQETQYF
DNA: TGTGCCAGCAGCTTAGATTATCTAGCGGAGCTCCAAGAGACCCAGTACTTC

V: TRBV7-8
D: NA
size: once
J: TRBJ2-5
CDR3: CASSLFVLETQYF
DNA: TGTGCCAGCAGCTTATTTGTTCTGGAGACCCAGTACTTC

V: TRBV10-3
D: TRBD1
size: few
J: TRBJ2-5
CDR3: CAISVGQGRETQYF
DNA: TGTGCCATCAGTGTTGGACAGGGTAGGGAGACCCAGTACTTC

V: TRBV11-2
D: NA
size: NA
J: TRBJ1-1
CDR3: CASSLVFFGEGTEAFF
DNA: TGTGCCAGCAGCTTAGTCTTTTTCGGTGAAGGGACAGAAGCTTTCTTT

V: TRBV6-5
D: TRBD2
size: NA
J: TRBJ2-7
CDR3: CAISETSGLSYEQYF
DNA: TGTGCCATCTCGGAGACTAGCGGACTGTCCTACGAGCAGTACTTC

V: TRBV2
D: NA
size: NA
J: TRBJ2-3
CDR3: CASTYTDTQYF
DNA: TGTGCCAGCACCTACACAGATACGCAGTATTTT

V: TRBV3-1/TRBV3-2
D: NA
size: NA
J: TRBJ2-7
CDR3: CASSQGVLGSVYEQYF
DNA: TGTGCCAGCAGCCAAGGAGTTTTAGGGAGCGTTTACGAGCAGTACTTC

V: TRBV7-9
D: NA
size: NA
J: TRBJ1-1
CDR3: CASSSGTSYTEAFF
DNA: TGTGCCAGCAGCTCCGGGACAAGTTACACTGAAGCTTTCTTT

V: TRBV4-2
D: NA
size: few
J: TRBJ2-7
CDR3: CASSQETGSSYEQYF
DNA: TGTGCCAGCAGCCAAGAAACAGGTTCCTCCTACGAGCAGTACTTC

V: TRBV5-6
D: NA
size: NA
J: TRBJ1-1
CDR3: CASSLERGIEAFF
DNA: TGTGCCAGCAGCTTGGAAAGGGGAATAGAAGCTTTCTTT

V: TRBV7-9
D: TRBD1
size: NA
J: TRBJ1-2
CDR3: CASSPGQGGYGYTF
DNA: TGTGCCAGCAGCCCCGGACAGGGAGGCTATGGCTACACCTTC

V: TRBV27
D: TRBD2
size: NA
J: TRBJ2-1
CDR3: CASSLGTSGSIYNEQFF
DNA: TGTGCCAGCAGTTTAGGGACTAGCGGGAGTATCTACAATGAGCAGTTCTTC

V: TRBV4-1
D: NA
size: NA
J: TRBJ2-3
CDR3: CASSQVGEGAHTQYF
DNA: TGCGCCAGCAGCCAAGTTGGGGAAGGGGCGCATACGCAGTATTTT

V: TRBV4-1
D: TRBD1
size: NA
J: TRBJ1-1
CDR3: CASSQEKRDRGLEAFF
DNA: TGCGCCAGCAGCCAAGAAAAGAGGGACAGGGGGTTGGAAGCTTTCTTT

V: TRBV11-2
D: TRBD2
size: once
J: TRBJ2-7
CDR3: CASSSRTSGSYEQYF
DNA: TGTGCCAGCAGCTCCCGGACTAGCGGGTCCTACGAGCAGTACTTC

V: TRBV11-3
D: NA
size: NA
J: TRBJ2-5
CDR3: CASSLGVDNGGQETQYF
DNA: TGTGCCAGCAGCTTAGGAGTAGACAACGGGGGACAAGAGACCCAGTACTTC

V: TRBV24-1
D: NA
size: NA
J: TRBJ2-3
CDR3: CATSRIRLSTDTQYF
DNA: TGTGCCACCTCTCGAATCAGGCTTAGCACAGATACGCAGTATTTT

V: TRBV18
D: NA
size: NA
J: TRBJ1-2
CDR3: CASSLNDRYYGYTF
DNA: TGTGCCAGCTCCCTTAATGACAGATACTATGGCTACACCTTC

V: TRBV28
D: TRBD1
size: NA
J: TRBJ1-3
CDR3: CASSLGQGSGNTIYF
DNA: TGTGCCAGCAGTTTGGGACAGGGCTCTGGAAACACCATATATTTT

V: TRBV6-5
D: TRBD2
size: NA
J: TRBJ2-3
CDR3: CASTGGRSRGDTQYF
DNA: TGTGCCAGCACCGGGGGGAGGAGCCGGGGAGATACGCAGTATTTT

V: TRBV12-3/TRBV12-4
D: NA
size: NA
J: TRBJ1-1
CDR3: CASSLRTEAFF
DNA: TGTGCCAGCAGTTTACGCACTGAAGCTTTCTTT

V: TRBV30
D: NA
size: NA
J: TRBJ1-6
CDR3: CAWDRNSPLHF
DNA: TGTGCCTGGGACAGGAATTCACCCCTCCACTTT

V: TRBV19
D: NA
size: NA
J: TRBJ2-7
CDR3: CASSPTGYEQYF
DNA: TGTGCCAGTAGTCCGACTGGCTACGAGCAGTACTTC

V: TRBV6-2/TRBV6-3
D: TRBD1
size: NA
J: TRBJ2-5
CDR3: CASSYTGQGEERTQYF
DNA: TGTGCCAGCAGTTACACAGGACAGGGGGAAGAGAGGACCCAGTACTTC